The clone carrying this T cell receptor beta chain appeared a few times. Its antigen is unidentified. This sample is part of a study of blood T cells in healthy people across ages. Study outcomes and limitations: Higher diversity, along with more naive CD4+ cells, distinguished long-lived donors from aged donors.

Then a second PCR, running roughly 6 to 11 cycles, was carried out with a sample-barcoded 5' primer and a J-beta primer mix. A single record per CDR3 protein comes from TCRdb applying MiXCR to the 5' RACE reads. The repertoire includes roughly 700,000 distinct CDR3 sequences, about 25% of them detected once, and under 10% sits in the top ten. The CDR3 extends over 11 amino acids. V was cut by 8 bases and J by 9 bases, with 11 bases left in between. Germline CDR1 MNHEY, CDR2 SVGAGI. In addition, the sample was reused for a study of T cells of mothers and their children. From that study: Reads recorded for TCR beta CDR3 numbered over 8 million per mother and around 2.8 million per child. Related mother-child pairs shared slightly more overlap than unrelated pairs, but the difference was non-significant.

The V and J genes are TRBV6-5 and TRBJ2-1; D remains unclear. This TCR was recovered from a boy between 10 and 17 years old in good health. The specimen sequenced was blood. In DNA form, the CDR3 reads TGTGCCAGCTTTCGTCAAGGTGAGCAGTTCTTC. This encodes CASFRQGEQFF.